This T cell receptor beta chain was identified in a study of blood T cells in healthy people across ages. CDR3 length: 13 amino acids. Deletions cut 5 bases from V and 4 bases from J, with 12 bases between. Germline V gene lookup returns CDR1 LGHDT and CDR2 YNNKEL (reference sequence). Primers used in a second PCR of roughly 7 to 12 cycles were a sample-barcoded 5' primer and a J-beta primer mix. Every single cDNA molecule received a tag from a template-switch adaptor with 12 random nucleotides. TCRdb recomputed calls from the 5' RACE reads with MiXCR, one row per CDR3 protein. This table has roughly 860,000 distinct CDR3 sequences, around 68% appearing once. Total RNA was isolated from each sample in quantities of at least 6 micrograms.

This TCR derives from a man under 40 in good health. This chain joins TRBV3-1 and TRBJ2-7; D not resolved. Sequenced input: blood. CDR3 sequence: CASSVHGAYEQYF. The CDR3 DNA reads TGTGCCAGCAGCGTACACGGAGCGTACGAGCAGTACTTC.